Listed here are 11 T cell receptor beta chains from one sample, sequenced in a study of T cell responses to AZD1222 COVID-19 vaccine. Profiled with immunoSEQ multiplex PCR; TCRdb holds only in-frame clones, not every one. This table holds around 95,000 clones, 85% to 95% found once. Source: peripheral blood, taken on day 0 of AZD1222 vaccination. These TCRs come from an adult in good health.

The gene calls are TRBV30 and TRBJ2-3; D is undetermined. The CDR3 consists of 12 residues. With 0 bases removed from V and 6 bases from J, the gap between germline ends came to 7 bases. Germline V gene data show CDR1 as GTSNPN and CDR2 as SVGIG (reference sequence). Here the CDR3 DNA reads TGTGCCTGGAGTGTAATCGGGGATACGCAGTATTTT. This codes for CAWSVIGDTQYF.

V gene TRBV29-1 combines with J gene TRBJ2-5, with a weak D call TRBD2 (7 bases). Germline values: CDR1 SQVTM, CDR2 ANQGSEA. Trimming removed 5 bases at V and 4 bases at J, with 17 bases between. This CDR3 has 14 residues. CDR3: CSVRGGFAGETQYF. The CDR3 DNA follows: TGCAGCGTTAGGGGGGGATTCGCGGGAGAGACCCAGTACTTC.

V and J are TRBV10-2 and TRBJ1-1; D is unclear. This CDR3 spans 12 amino acids. V shed 1 base and J shed 10 bases, with 10 bases lying between them. CDR1 WSHSY and CDR2 SAAADI come from the germline V gene. The CDR3 spells CASSELAIGAFF. CDR3 in DNA: TGCGCCAGCAGTGAGTTGGCGATCGGAGCTTTCTTT.

V is TRBV5-5 and J is TRBJ2-3; TRBD2 aligns across 13 bases. The CDR3 is made up of 16 amino acids. CDR1 is SGHKS, CDR2 YYEKEE, per germline (reference sequence). Germline trimming cut 1 base from V and 5 bases from J; bases unmatched to any gene: 4. The CDR3 here is CASSLTSGRAIDTQYF. The CDR3 bases are TGTGCCAGCAGCTTGACTAGCGGGAGGGCCATAGATACGCAGTATTTT.

The V gene is TRBV5-1, the J gene TRBJ2-7; 8 bases match TRBD2. Losses at the gene ends were 2 bases for V and 2 bases for J; bases not matched to a gene: 6. This CDR3 spans 15 amino acids. Germline-derived CDR1 and CDR2 are SGHRS and YFSETQ. The CDR3 sequence is CASSLTERGTYEQYF. The CDR3 coding sequence is TGCGCCAGCAGCTTAACCGAGCGGGGGACCTACGAGCAGTACTTC.

The V call is TRBV11-2, the J call TRBJ2-1, with a possible D match to TRBD2 (7 bases). Deletions cut 0 bases from V and 5 bases from J, with 8 bases between. The CDR3 spans 14 residues. Germline-derived CDR1 and CDR2 are SGHAT and FQNNGV. CDR3 DNA sequence: TGTGCCAGCAGCTTAGAGGGGGGGCACAATGAGCAGTTCTTC. It is translated as CASSLEGGHNEQFF.

The V and J genes are TRBV24-1 and TRBJ1-1, with D perhaps TRBD1 (5 bases). This CDR3 has 13 residues. Deletions cut 5 bases from V and 3 bases from J, with 9 bases between. Germline lookup yields CDR1 KGHDR and CDR2 SFDVKD. In DNA form, the CDR3 reads TGTGCCACCAGTGGAGGGGTGGACACTGAAGCTTTCTTT. Its translation: CATSGGVDTEAFF.

This CDR3 reads CASSVGPPTDTQYF. The DNA for the CDR3 is TGTGCCAGCAGCGTAGGGCCCCCAACAGATACGCAGTATTTT. The chain recombines TRBV9 with TRBJ2-3, with no clear D. The CDR3 length is 14 residues. Germline V gene sequence: CDR1 SGDLS, CDR2 YYNGEE. V shed 0 bases and J shed 3 bases, with 8 bases lying between them.

The chain recombines TRBV27 with TRBJ2-4; a weak D match, TRBD1 (6 bases). Germline values: CDR1 MNHEY, CDR2 SMNVEV (reference sequence). The V and J ends lost 2 bases and 5 bases respectively, with 10 bases between them. CDR3 length: 14 amino acids. In DNA, the CDR3 is TGTGCCAGCAGTTTACGGTCAGGGGAAAACATTCAGTACTTC. This encodes CASSLRSGENIQYF.

This clone was seen just once. The chain recombines TRBV7-9 with TRBJ2-7, with TRBD1 matching 9 bases. CDR1 is SEHNR, CDR2 FQNEAQ, per germline (reference sequence). Unmatched junction bases numbered 6, after V lost 5 bases and J lost 1 base. This CDR3 contains 15 residues. The CDR3 reads CASSTTGTGSYEQYF. The CDR3 DNA sequence: TGTGCCAGCAGCACGACCGGGACAGGGTCCTACGAGCAGTACTTC. The full variable domain, completed using reference TRBV7-9 and TRBJ2-7, is DTGVSQNPRHKITKRGQNVTFRCDPISEHNRLYWYRQTLGQGPEFLTYFQNEAQLEKSRLLSDRFSAERPKGSFSTLEIQRTEQGDSAMYLCASSTTGTGSYEQYFGPGTRLTVT.

J is TRBJ2-1 and V is TRBV3-1 (or the pseudogene TRBV3-2), with 8 bases aligning to TRBD1. Germline V gives CDR1 LGHDT, CDR2 YNNKEL (reference sequence). The CDR3 runs 21 residues. Trimming took 4 bases from V and 8 from J; bases not matched to a gene: 28. The chain's CDR3 is CASSLLDRAFGGGKDLDEQFF. CDR3 nucleotide sequence: TGTGCCAGCAGCCTCCTGGACAGGGCGTTTGGCGGCGGGAAGGATTTGGATGAGCAGTTCTTC.